These 16 T cell receptor beta chains originate from one sample sequenced in a study of blood T cell repertoires in COVID-19. Clones were sequenced by immunoSEQ multiplex PCR, and TCRdb holds only the in-frame ones, with some missing. The table has around 80,000 clones, about three quarters seen once; the top ten hold approximately 5.8%. The sample was peripheral blood. The source is a man in his fifties or sixties with active or convalescent COVID-19.

The chain uses TRBV9 and TRBJ1-2; D is uncertain. V was cut by 4 bases and J by 6 bases, with 16 bases left in between. The CDR3 has 14 amino acids. Per the germline V gene, CDR1 is SGDLS and CDR2 is YYNGEE. CDR3 nucleotides: TGTGCCAGCAGCTTACAGCGGGCGGCGAATGGCTACACCTTC. Translation gives CASSLQRAANGYTF.

The chain has TRBV6-5 and TRBJ1-2, with a tentative D call TRBD1 (5 bases). CDR3 length: 14 amino acids. Germline V gives CDR1 MNHEY, CDR2 SVGAGI. Trimming cost V 0 bases and J 3 bases, with 8 bases left between them. CDR3 sequence: CASSYSRQYYGYTF. The CDR3 DNA reads as TGTGCCAGCAGTTACTCACGACAGTACTATGGCTACACCTTC.

This chain links TRBV15 with TRBJ2-6; 8 bases are shared with TRBD1. V shed 5 bases and J 0 bases; nucleotides not matched to a gene: 12. Looked up from germline, CDR1 is LNHNV and CDR2 is YYDKDF (reference sequence). The CDR3 is 19 residues long. The CDR3 bases are TGTGCCACCAGCGGCACCCGGGACAGGCTCCCCTCTGGGGCCAACGTCCTGACTTTC. Amino acids: CATSGTRDRLPSGANVLTF.

V and J are TRBV6-2 or TRBV6-3 and TRBJ2-3; possibly TRBD2 for D (7 bases). The V end was cut by 5 bases, the J end by 6 bases, with 24 bases between. Per the germline V gene, CDR1 is MNHEY and CDR2 is SVGEGT. The CDR3 covers 17 residues. CDR3 DNA: TGTGCCAGCAGTACACGGGGGGCTAGCGGCCCCCCCGATACGCAGTATTTT. Protein: CASSTRGASGPPDTQYF.

The rearrangement links TRBV9 to TRBJ2-3; TRBD1 aligns across 7 bases. CDR3 length: 16 amino acids. Looked up from germline, CDR1 is SGDLS and CDR2 is YYNGEE. V lost 3 bases to trimming and J lost 4 bases; unmatched junction nucleotides: 11. The CDR3 DNA reads TGTGCCAGCAGCGCATTTAACAGGGGCGCCCCAGATACGCAGTATTTT. Translating it yields CASSAFNRGAPDTQYF.

This chain uses TRBV25-1 with TRBJ1-3; D call uncertain. Germline-derived CDR1 and CDR2 are MGHDK and SYGVNS. Trimming took off 7 bases at V and 1 base at J, with 11 bases between the two ends. CDR3 size: 14 residues. The CDR3 here is CASIAAGSGNTIYF. The DNA for the CDR3 is TGTGCCAGCATCGCCGCGGGGTCTGGAAACACCATATATTTT.

The chain uses TRBV11-2 and TRBJ2-5, with 9 bases that match TRBD2. Germline V gene lookup returns CDR1 SGHAT and CDR2 FQNNGV. The CDR3 spans 16 residues. J lost 1 base, V lost 5 bases, and 8 bases had no gene match. In DNA form, the CDR3 reads TGTGCCAGCAGCCCGGACGGGCGGGGGGGCCAAGAGACCCAGTACTTC. Its translation is CASSPDGRGGQETQYF.

V usage is TRBV4-1 and J usage is TRBJ1-4; 7 bases match TRBD1. V dropped 4 bases and J dropped 9; count of bases not matched to a gene: 5. The CDR3 consists of 13 residues. CDR1 and CDR2 (germline): MGHRA, YSYEKL. The CDR3 region is CASSLQGDKKLFF. In nucleotides, the CDR3 is TGCGCCAGCAGCCTTCAGGGGGATAAAAAACTGTTTTTT.

The genes are TRBV10-1 and TRBJ2-1, with 9 bases matching TRBD2. Germline V CDR1 and CDR2: WNHNN, SYGVQD (reference sequence). With 2 bases clipped from V and 7 bases from J, the junction kept 9 bases outside the gene matches. The CDR3 runs to 16 residues. CDR3 nucleotides: TGCGCCAGCAGTGAGGCTACTAGCGGGCGACGAAATGAGCAGTTCTTC. Amino acids: CASSEATSGRRNEQFF.

This clone came up a few times. CDR3 in amino acids: CASSYSAGTGNQPQHF. DNA of the CDR3: TGTGCCAGCAGTTACTCGGCAGGTACTGGCAATCAGCCCCAGCATTTT. The chain uses TRBV6-5 and TRBJ1-5; no clear D. Germline V gene lookup returns CDR1 MNHEY and CDR2 SVGAGI. This CDR3 has 16 amino acids. With 0 bases removed from V and 2 bases from J, the gap between germline ends came to 11 bases.

The rearrangement joins TRBV7-3 to TRBJ1-1; possibly TRBD1 for D (6 bases). The CDR3 runs to 15 residues. Germline CDR1 is SGHTA and CDR2 is FQGTGA. Trimming pared 5 bases from V and 4 bases from J, leaving 17 bases between. The CDR3 sequence: CASSESGVGGTEAFF. The CDR3 DNA is TGTGCCAGCAGCGAAAGCGGGGTAGGGGGCACTGAAGCTTTCTTT.

This chain connects TRBV11-2 to TRBJ2-7; TRBD1 agrees at 10 bases. The length of the CDR3 is 15 residues. Germline trimming cut 3 bases from V and 1 base from J; bases unmatched to any gene: 3. Germline V gene sequence: CDR1 SGHAT, CDR2 FQNNGV. The CDR3 reads CASSFGQGGSYEQYF. The DNA for the CDR3 is TGTGCCAGCAGCTTCGGACAGGGGGGTTCCTACGAGCAGTACTTC.

As concerns this clone: One end of the junction varies from germline; a read error may be responsible. CDR3 DNA sequence: TGTGCCGGCAGTTACTCGAAACAGCTAGCCAAAAACATTCAGTACTTC. Its translation: CAGSYSKQLAKNIQYF. This chain connects TRBV6-2 or TRBV6-3 to TRBJ2-4; D remains unclear. Germline V CDR1 and CDR2: MNHEY, SVGEGT. The CDR3 sequence is 16 residues long.

The gene calls are TRBV5-1 and TRBJ1-4, with D unclear. CDR1 is SGHRS, CDR2 YFSETQ, per germline. Trimming pared 2 bases from V and 0 bases from J, leaving 8 bases between. The CDR3 sequence is 15 residues long. The CDR3 loop reads CASSFSLATNEKLFF. CDR3 nucleotide sequence: TGCGCCAGCAGCTTTAGCCTTGCAACTAATGAAAAACTGTTTTTT.

This clone was recorded once. The V and J genes are TRBV4-3 and TRBJ2-1, with D unclear. The V gene's germline CDR1 is LGHNA and CDR2 YSLEER. Trimming left V 5 bases short and J 4 bases short, with 9 bases between. The CDR3 covers 13 residues. CDR3 sequence reads: CASSSSEYNEQFF. The CDR3 DNA reads as TGCGCCAGCAGCTCAAGCGAATACAATGAGCAGTTCTTC.

The chain combines TRBV5-1 with TRBJ2-5, with 13 nucleotides matching TRBD2. The germline V gene has CDR1 SGHRS and CDR2 YFSETQ. The CDR3 consists of 15 residues. The V and J ends lost 0 bases and 4 bases, in that order; junction bases with no gene match: 0. The CDR3, as DNA: TGCGCCAGCAGCTTGGGGACTAGCGGGGGAGAGACCCAGTACTTC. Amino acid sequence: CASSLGTSGGETQYF.